Sequencing of this TCR beta chain was carried out in a study of siplizumab effects on memory and regulatory T cells. Germline CDR1 and CDR2: MGHRA and YSYEKL. This CDR3 contains 12 residues. The J segment lost 13 bases and the V segment lost 4 bases, leaving 6 bases of the junction unmatched. Assaying covered about 10^5 TCR templates per sample. TCRdb's table, derived via immunoSEQ multiplex PCR, lists solely in-frame clones and lacks some. The sample carries 90,000 to 95,000 clones, 96% recorded once. The J gene is TRBJ2-1, the V gene TRBV4-1; 8 bases map to TRBD1. The receptor's source is a human donor in good health. Sequencing input: naive CD4+ T cells sorted from blood. The CDR3 here is CASSPGQGPQFF. CDR3 nucleotide sequence: TGCGCCAGCAGCCCCGGACAGGGCCCCCAGTTCTTC.